Below are 29 T cell receptor beta chains sequenced from a single sample in a study of blood T cell repertoires in COVID-19. Using immunoSEQ multiplex PCR, the repertoire was profiled, and TCRdb retains in-frame clones only, with some absent. The data hold approximately 51,000 clones, with about 90% observed a single time. Source material: peripheral blood. The receptors derive from a man aged 70-80 years with active COVID-19.

The gene calls are TRBV11-2 and TRBJ2-2; tentative D call: TRBD2 (6 bases). The CDR3 is made up of 14 amino acids. Germline V CDR1 and CDR2: SGHAT, FQNNGV. V lost 5 bases to trimming and J lost 2 bases, with 9 bases between them. CDR3 nucleotide sequence: TGTGCCAGCAGCCTTAGCGGAAACACCGGGGAGCTGTTTTTT. Translating it yields CASSLSGNTGELFF.

V gene TRBV30 combines with J gene TRBJ1-3; the D is unclear. Trimming removed 4 bases at V and 1 base at J, with 8 bases between. This CDR3 is 13 amino acids long. The germline CDR1 and CDR2 sequences are GTSNPN and SVGIG (reference sequence). CDR3: CAWNTGSGNTIYF. The CDR3 nucleotides read TGTGCCTGGAATACGGGGTCTGGAAACACCATATATTTT.

This chain uses TRBV6-2 or TRBV6-3 with TRBJ2-5; D may be TRBD2 (5 bases). The CDR3 covers 13 residues. Germline-derived CDR1 and CDR2 are MNHEY and SVGEGT. Trimming removed 4 bases from V and 5 bases from J, with 11 bases in between. The DNA of the CDR3 is TGTGCCAGCAGTTGGACTGTGGGGGAGACCCAGTACTTC. Amino acids: CASSWTVGETQYF.

The chain links TRBV9 to TRBJ1-3, with TRBD1 identical over 7 bases. The germline gives CDR1 SGDLS, CDR2 YYNGEE. After removal of 0 bases from V and 0 bases from J, the junction contained 6 bases not matched to a gene. This CDR3 comprises 17 residues. The CDR3 DNA reads as TGTGCCAGCAGCGTAGGAGCAGGGGGAAGCTCTGGAAACACCATATATTTT. This gives the protein CASSVGAGGSSGNTIYF.

The gene calls are TRBV10-1 and TRBJ2-1; 9 nucleotides match TRBD2. CDR1 is WNHNN, CDR2 SYGVQD, per germline (reference sequence). The CDR3 sequence is 17 residues long. J gave up 9 bases and V 4 bases, and 16 bases lay outside the gene matches. The CDR3 DNA reads as TGCGCCAGCAGTGGGCCCCTTGGTAGCGGGGGTCGGGTTGAGCAGTTCTTC. Amino acids: CASSGPLGSGGRVEQFF.

V gene TRBV6-5 combines with J gene TRBJ2-7; D perhaps matches TRBD1 (6 bases). Germline CDR1 reads MNHEY; CDR2 reads SVGAGI. Between the trimmed V and J ends, which lost 7 bases and 5 bases, there was a span of 18 bases. The length of the CDR3 is 14 residues. The CDR3 DNA reads as TGTGCCAGCAACCAACAGGGATCCTTGGACGAGCAGTACTTC. Its protein is CASNQQGSLDEQYF.

The V call is TRBV28, the J call TRBJ1-2; possibly TRBD1 for D (6 bases). Germline loops: CDR1 MDHEN, CDR2 SYDVKM. V was shortened by 7 bases and J by 7 bases, with 19 bases between the two germline ends. The CDR3 runs 14 residues. CDR3 sequence: CASTILDSSSGYTF. The CDR3 DNA is TGTGCCAGCACTATCTTGGACAGTTCAAGTGGCTACACCTTC.

V usage is TRBV30 and J usage is TRBJ1-5; possibly TRBD1 for D (6 bases). In germline, CDR1 is GTSNPN, CDR2 SVGIG (reference sequence). V was pared by 5 bases and J by 6 bases, with 17 bases between. There are 14 residues in the CDR3. The CDR3 coding sequence is TGTGCCTGGGCCCTACGACAGGCGGGTCAGCCCCAGCATTTT. It is translated as CAWALRQAGQPQHF.

This clone was recorded a few times. The rearrangement joins TRBV5-1 to TRBJ2-7, with TRBD2 matching 8 bases. The CDR3 length is 15 residues. CDR1 is SGHRS, CDR2 YFSETQ, per germline. The trim removed 4 bases at V and 1 base at J, leaving 7 bases unmatched. The CDR3, as DNA: TGCGCCAGCAGCATGGAAGGACTAGCTTCCTACGAGCAGTACTTC. As protein: CASSMEGLASYEQYF.

The V call is TRBV5-1, the J call TRBJ1-2, with D possibly matching TRBD1 (5 bases). Germline CDR1 reads SGHRS; CDR2 reads YFSETQ. The V gene lost 0 bases and the J gene lost 2 bases, with 17 bases spanning the gap. This CDR3 region has 17 residues. The CDR3 is CASSLVPPSGPNYGYTF. As DNA, the CDR3 is TGCGCCAGCAGCTTGGTCCCACCCTCAGGGCCGAACTATGGCTACACCTTC.

The J gene is TRBJ2-7, the V gene TRBV5-4, with 7 bases lining up with TRBD1. Trimming removed 0 bases from V and 6 bases from J; junction bases left unmatched: 9. The CDR3 extends over 15 amino acids. The germline gives CDR1 SGHNT, CDR2 YYREEE (reference sequence). Here the CDR3 reads CASSLASTGISEQYF. For the CDR3, the DNA is TGTGCCAGCAGCTTGGCCTCGACAGGGATAAGCGAGCAGTACTTC.

The gene calls are TRBV27 and TRBJ2-1; a weak D match, TRBD1 (5 bases). Germline-derived CDR1 and CDR2 are MNHEY and SMNVEV (reference sequence). CDR3 length: 17 residues. Deletions cut 2 bases from V and 3 bases from J, with 17 bases between. CDR3 residues: CASSLVGQRTIYNEQFF. CDR3 coding DNA: TGTGCCAGCAGTTTAGTGGGGCAGCGAACGATCTACAATGAGCAGTTCTTC.

This clone occurred once. The chain carries TRBV19 and TRBJ1-1, with a tentative D call TRBD1 (6 bases). Trimming removed 2 bases at V and 5 bases at J, with 15 bases between. CDR1 is LNHDA, CDR2 SQIVND, per germline (reference sequence). This CDR3 spans 15 amino acids. The CDR3 DNA follows: TGTGCCAGTAGTATAAGGACAGTTCTAAAGACTGAAGCTTTCTTT. Protein product: CASSIRTVLKTEAFF.

V usage is TRBV28 and J usage is TRBJ2-7, with 15 bases matching TRBD2. Trimming at V came to 6 bases and at J to 5 bases, leaving 5 bases not matched to a gene. The germline CDR1 and CDR2 sequences are MDHEN and SYDVKM. The CDR3 totals 15 residues. The chain's CDR3 is CASRGLAGGRNEQYF. Written as DNA, the CDR3 is TGTGCCAGCAGGGGACTAGCGGGGGGTAGGAACGAGCAGTACTTC.

The chain employs TRBV9 and TRBJ2-3, with TRBD2 as a possible D gene (6 bases). The germline CDR1 and CDR2 sequences are SGDLS and YYNGEE. The length of the CDR3 is 16 residues. V lost 1 base, J lost 2 bases, and 14 bases lay in between. The CDR3 reads CASSVTPGGFTDTQYF. CDR3 sequence (DNA): TGTGCCAGCAGCGTAACTCCAGGAGGGTTCACAGATACGCAGTATTTT. Using reference TRBV9 and TRBJ2-3 for the parts outside the CDR3, the full variable domain is DSGVTQTPKHLITATGQRVTLRCSPRSGDLSVYWYQQSLDQGLQFLIQYYNGEERAKGNILERFSAQQFPDLHSELNLSSLELGDSALYFCASSVTPGGFTDTQYFGPGTRLTVL.

The chain has TRBV25-1 and TRBJ1-4; D is perhaps TRBD1 (6 bases). CDR3 length: 14 amino acids. CDR1 is MGHDK, CDR2 SYGVNS, per germline. V lost 2 bases and J lost 8, with 12 bases in between. CDR3 DNA sequence: TGTGCCAGCAGTGAAACAGGGATCGGGGAAAAACTGTTTTTT. Encoded protein: CASSETGIGEKLFF.

The V gene is TRBV29-1, the J gene TRBJ2-5; possibly TRBD1 for D (5 bases). CDR3 length equals 12 residues. In germline, CDR1 is SQVTM, CDR2 ANQGSEA. Trimming pared 4 bases from V and 1 base from J, leaving 7 bases between. CDR3 in DNA: TGCAGCGTTGTGGGGCCCCAAGAGACCCAGTACTTC. Protein: CSVVGPQETQYF.

This clone is a singleton in its sample. The gene calls are TRBV19 and TRBJ2-1; weak D call: TRBD2 (6 bases). Germline V lookup: CDR1 LNHDA, CDR2 SQIVND (reference sequence). The CDR3 consists of 14 residues. The germline V and J ends were trimmed by 5 bases and 7 bases, with 15 bases remaining between them. DNA for the CDR3: TGTGCCAGTAGTTCGCGGGGTGAGGGTAATGAGCAGTTCTTC. Its translation: CASSSRGEGNEQFF.

This chain uses TRBV30 with TRBJ2-1; 8 bases map to TRBD1. Per germline, CDR1 GTSNPN and CDR2 SVGIG (reference sequence). With V trimmed by 3 bases and J by 7 bases, 2 bases remained unmatched. CDR3 length equals 12 residues. The CDR3, as DNA: TGTGCCTGGAGCCGGACAGGGAATGAGCAGTTCTTC. Translated: CAWSRTGNEQFF.

The gene calls are TRBV4-1 and TRBJ2-7, with a tentative D call TRBD2 (5 bases). CDR1 MGHRA and CDR2 YSYEKL come from the germline V gene. V was pared by 5 bases and J by 4 bases, with 15 bases between. There are 14 residues in the CDR3. The CDR3 loop reads CASSSDRGKYEQYF. CDR3 nucleotide sequence: TGCGCCAGCAGCTCGGACCGAGGGAAATACGAGCAGTACTTC.

The rearrangement uses TRBV7-8 and TRBJ1-4, with TRBD1 matching 7 bases. Per germline, CDR1 SGHVS and CDR2 FQNEAQ. With 3 bases clipped from V and 2 bases from J, the junction kept 12 bases outside the gene matches. This CDR3 has 18 amino acids. The CDR3 loop is CASSLGVGGQRTNEKLFF. The CDR3 nucleotides are TGTGCCAGCAGCTTGGGGGTGGGGGGACAGAGGACTAATGAAAAACTGTTTTTT.

The chain is built from TRBV6-1 and TRBJ1-3; D not certain. V lost 2 bases to trimming and J lost 0 bases, with 14 bases between them. Germline CDR1 MNHNS, CDR2 SASEGT. This CDR3 region has 17 residues. The CDR3 loop is CASSERPGVTSGNTIYF. The CDR3 bases are TGTGCCAGCAGTGAACGACCCGGAGTGACCTCTGGAAACACCATATATTTT.

V is TRBV7-8 and J is TRBJ1-2; no clear D. This CDR3 contains 13 residues. The V end lost 3 bases, the J end lost 4 bases, and 9 bases lay between the germline ends. Germline lookup yields CDR1 SGHVS and CDR2 FQNEAQ. The CDR3 sequence is CASSFDSRYGYTF. For the CDR3, the DNA is TGTGCCAGCAGCTTTGACTCACGCTATGGCTACACCTTC.

The chain employs TRBV5-1 and TRBJ1-3; 7 bases match TRBD1. The J segment lost 0 bases and the V segment lost 0 bases, leaving 6 bases of the junction unmatched. Germline V CDR1 and CDR2: SGHRS, YFSETQ. The CDR3 has 17 residues. The CDR3 sequence is CASSLEGTAASGNTIYF. In DNA form, the CDR3 reads TGCGCCAGCAGCTTGGAAGGGACAGCCGCCTCTGGAAACACCATATATTTT.

By sample fraction, this clone is medium-sized. The chain's CDR3 is CASSKGGRGRSTYEQYF. The CDR3 DNA sequence: TGTGCCAGCAGCAAAGGGGGCAGGGGGCGAAGCACCTACGAGCAGTACTTC. This sequence joins TRBV21-1 and TRBJ2-7; TRBD1 reflects the table's D call only, with no check against the DNA. TRBV21-1 is designated a pseudogene. The CDR3 has 17 residues.

This clone was recorded once. This chain links TRBV7-2 with TRBJ1-1; D is uncertain. Germline V CDR1 and CDR2: SGHTA, FQGNSA. Trimming took 5 bases from V and 8 from J, leaving 12 bases between them. CDR3 length: 12 residues. As DNA, the CDR3 is TGTGCCAGCAGCCCCATAGCTTGGGAAGCTTTCTTT. As protein: CASSPIAWEAFF.

V gene TRBV19 combines with J gene TRBJ1-6; perhaps TRBD1 as D (6 bases). Trimming pared 8 bases from V and 8 bases from J, leaving 16 bases between. The germline gives CDR1 LNHDA, CDR2 SQIVND (reference sequence). The CDR3 extends over 14 amino acids. Written as DNA, the CDR3 is TGTGCCAGTTCGCTGGACAGTGGGGATTCACCCCTCCACTTT. Translated, it gives CASSLDSGDSPLHF.

This clone was seen just once. The rearrangement links TRBV6-5 to TRBJ1-1, with unresolved D. CDR1 is MNHEY and CDR2 is SVGAGI in the germline V gene. The ends were cut back, 2 bases at V and 3 bases at J, with 16 bases in the middle. CDR3 length: 16 amino acids. CDR3 amino acids: CASSYNTRFSDTEAFF. CDR3 bases: TGTGCCAGCAGTTACAACACTAGGTTTAGCGACACTGAAGCTTTCTTT.

The CDR3 sequence is CASSFNQGSGYTF. The CDR3 DNA is TGTGCCAGCAGCTTTAACCAGGGGTCGGGCTACACCTTC. The rearrangement links TRBV7-2 to TRBJ1-2; possibly TRBD1 for D (6 bases). This CDR3 has 13 amino acids. The ends were cut back, 3 bases at V and 8 bases at J, with 13 bases in the middle. Per the germline V gene, CDR1 is SGHTA and CDR2 is FQGNSA.